This T cell receptor beta chain was sequenced in a study of OX40 agonist ivuxolimab in advanced cancers. Study-level findings and limits: Clonal expansion from baseline to week 6 occurred in both CD4+ and CD8+ T cells.

CDR3 size: 14 residues. V was clipped by 1 base and J by 7 bases; unmatched bases: 6. The germline V gene has CDR1 SGHTA and CDR2 FQGNSA. Sequencing used immunoSEQ multiplex PCR; TCRdb keeps in-frame clones, though not all of them. The sample has approximately 160,000 clones, 94% seen once. About this clone itself: Its antigen remains unidentified.

The starting material was CD4+ or CD8+ T cells sorted from blood, obtained in a trial of the OX40 agonist ivuxolimab. The origin of this receptor is an adult with an advanced solid tumor such as melanoma, head and neck, liver or kidney cancer. This chain joins TRBV7-2 and TRBJ2-7; 8 bases agree with TRBD2. The CDR3 is CASSLVGGRLEQYF. CDR3 in DNA: TGTGCCAGCAGCTTAGTGGGCGGGAGGTTAGAGCAGTACTTC.